This TCR beta chain was captured in a study of blood T cell repertoires in COVID-19. Overall study context: The United States, Italy and Spain were the sources of the acute and convalescent COVID-19 samples.

Some clones are missing from TCRdb's copy, which holds only in-frame ones; the method was immunoSEQ multiplex PCR. Of 150,000 to 200,000 clones in the sample, around four fifths were seen once. CDR3 length: 15 amino acids. The J segment lost 5 bases and the V segment lost 4 bases, leaving 5 bases of the junction unmatched. Germline CDR1 and CDR2: LGHNA and YSLEER. The sequenced sample was peripheral blood. The J gene is TRBJ1-4, the V gene TRBV4-3; TRBD1 matches 9 bases. This sequence was found in a woman in her 70s who had recovered from COVID-19. Here the CDR3 reads CASSLPGTGNEKLFF. The CDR3 region has the DNA TGCGCCAGCAGCCTTCCGGGGACAGGGAATGAAAAACTGTTTTTT.